These 3 T cell receptor beta chains were all obtained from the same sample, sequenced in a study of T cells in Graves' hyperthyroidism and ophthalmopathy. Amplified TCR beta CDR3 regions came from RNA transcripts. Initially, a first-round RT-PCR of the TCR CDR3 employed the HTBI primer set. Each CDR3 protein gets one entry after TCRdb re-called the multiplex PCR reads with MiXCR. This sample yields 600,000 to 700,000 distinct CDR3 sequences, of which roughly 15% are seen a single time; around 4.5% belongs to the top ten. Sequenced: blood. The origin of the receptors is a woman between 35 and 50 years old with Graves' ophthalmopathy.

The V call is TRBV20-1, the J call TRBJ1-1; no reliable D call. Trimming pared 3 bases from V and 5 bases from J, leaving 4 bases between. This CDR3 has 10 residues. CDR1 DFQATT and CDR2 SNEGSKA come from the germline V gene (reference sequence). CDR3 region: CSASETEAFF. The CDR3 coding sequence is TGCAGTGCTAGTGAAACTGAAGCTTTCTTT.

This sequence joins TRBV6-1 and TRBJ2-5; D is perhaps TRBD1 or TRBD2 (5 bases each). CDR3 length: 15 residues. Trimming removed 4 bases at V and 2 bases at J, with 14 bases between. The germline V gene has CDR1 MNHNS and CDR2 SASEGT. CDR3 amino acids: CASSAGRTFQETQYF. The CDR3, as DNA: TGTGCCAGCAGTGCGGGGCGGACCTTTCAAGAGACCCAGTACTTC.

This clonotype was picked up many times. The chain employs TRBV13 and TRBJ1-1; 11 bases match TRBD1. Germline V gene sequence: CDR1 PRHDT, CDR2 FYEKMQ (reference sequence). This CDR3 contains 14 residues. The trim removed 3 bases at V and 5 bases at J, leaving 2 bases unmatched. CDR3 protein: CASSFGTGGTEAFF. In nucleotides, the CDR3 is TGTGCCAGCAGCTTCGGGACAGGGGGGACTGAAGCTTTCTTT.